A selection of T cell receptor beta chains follows, all from one sample in a study of cytomegalovirus exposure and HLA in healthy donors. Only in-frame clones appear in the TCRdb table, and some are missing; sequencing was by immunoSEQ multiplex PCR. The data hold roughly 250,000 clones, with approximately 80% observed a single time. The sequenced sample consisted of PBMCs. The receptors originated from a girl aged 2 to 10 in good health and CMV-seronegative. The CDR3 runs from the conserved cysteine through the conserved F or W. D genes are given only for firm matches. Not every row has a clone size; where given, it reads once, few, many or a size class.

v_call,j_call,d_call,cdr3_length,clone_size,cdr3_nt,cdr3_aa
TRBV2,TRBJ1-5,.,14,.,TGTGCCAGCAGTGGAGTATCAGGGTATCAGCCCCAGCATTTT,CASSGVSGYQPQHF
TRBV19,TRBJ2-1,.,14,.,TGTGCCAGTAGTATGCGGTACGGGAGCGCGGAGCAGTTCTTC,CASSMRYGSAEQFF
TRBV5-1,TRBJ2-7,.,15,.,TGCGCCAGCAGCTTGGCCCGTCCCGATGGCCACGAGCAGTACTTC,CASSLARPDGHEQYF
TRBV6-5,TRBJ1-2,.,13,.,TGTGCCAGCAGTTACTCGTATAACTATGGCTACACCTTC,CASSYSYNYGYTF
TRBV29-1,TRBJ2-1,.,14,.,TGCAGCGTTGGGCCAGGGGTGGCCTACAATGAGCAGTTCTTC,CSVGPGVAYNEQFF
TRBV28,TRBJ2-7,.,16,.,TGTGCCAGCAGGGATCCGACAGTGGGCCTAGGCTACGAGCAGTACTTC,CASRDPTVGLGYEQYF
TRBV10-2,TRBJ2-3,.,15,.,TGCGCCAGCAGTGAGCCAGCGGGTATCACAGATACGCAGTATTTT,CASSEPAGITDTQYF
TRBV18,TRBJ1-5,.,14,.,TGTGCCAGCTCCCCGACGGCGGGCAATCAGCCCCAGCATTTT,CASSPTAGNQPQHF
TRBV5-6,TRBJ1-2,TRBD1,16,.,TGTGCCAGCAGCTTCAGGGGGGAAACTATAAACTATGGCTACACCTTC,CASSFRGETINYGYTF
TRBV11-2,TRBJ2-7,TRBD2,14,few,TGTGCCAGCAGCCGAAGCGGGAGTAAGGACGAGCAGTACTTC,CASSRSGSKDEQYF
TRBV19,TRBJ2-3,.,17,.,TGTGCCAGTAGTATGTCGTGGGCGGGATCTGTTCCAGATACGCAGTATTTT,CASSMSWAGSVPDTQYF
TRBV6-1,TRBJ1-6,.,13,.,TGTGCCAGCAGACAGGGTTATAATTCACCCCTCCACTTT,CASRQGYNSPLHF
TRBV19,TRBJ2-1,.,15,.,TGTGCCAGTAGTCTGGGGCAGAGCTCCTACAATGAGCAGTTCTTC,CASSLGQSSYNEQFF
TRBV27,TRBJ1-5,.,13,.,TGTGCCAGCAGTTTTCGAGGCAATCAGCCCCAGCATTTT,CASSFRGNQPQHF
TRBV7-9,TRBJ2-4,TRBD1,17,.,TGTGCCAGCAGCCCGCCTCGGACAGGAATAGCCAAAAACATTCAGTACTTC,CASSPPRTGIAKNIQYF